This T cell receptor (beta chain) was captured by sequencing in a study of cytomegalovirus exposure and HLA in healthy donors. This CDR3 spans 17 amino acids. The PCR had 60 Vbeta and 13 Jbeta primers. Measured with immunoSEQ multiplex PCR; TCRdb has only the in-frame clones, and not every one. The table includes around 190,000 clones, about four fifths detected once. Input material: PBMCs. The sequence derives from a man aged 18-30 years in good health and CMV-seronegative. The chain has TRBV21-1 and TRBJ2-1; TRBD2 is the table's D call and was not checked against the DNA. TRBV21-1 is assigned pseudogene status. The CDR3 nucleotides are TGTGCCAGCAGCAAAGAGGGGAAGCGGGCGCGTTACAATGAGCAGTTCTTC. Protein sequence: CASSKEGKRARYNEQFF.